This T cell receptor (beta chain) comes out of a study of CD8+ T cells in alopecia areata. Study results and caveats: Clarity of TCR sharing across patients fell short of that in mice, possibly HLA-related. Normal skin contains resident alphabeta T cells, and these are also sequenced in scalp samples.

Comments on this clone: What it recognizes is unknown.

Germline values: CDR1 SGHVS, CDR2 FNYEAQ. CDR3 length: 16 residues. Trimming left V 1 base short and J 0 bases short, with 10 bases between. Extraction of RNA preceded its reverse transcription into cDNA, which served as the sequencing template. Sequencing used immunoSEQ multiplex PCR; TCRdb keeps in-frame clones, though not all of them. The sample contains around 190,000 clones, more than 50% of which appear only once. The chain combines TRBV7-6 with TRBJ2-1; D gene uncertain. Source material: CD8+ T cells sorted from blood. This TCR was recovered from a human donor in good health. Written as DNA, the CDR3 is TGTGCCAGCAGCTTAGGAAGTCCTAGCTCCTACAATGAGCAGTTCTTC. Its translation is CASSLGSPSSYNEQFF.